This T cell receptor beta chain was sequenced for a study of CD8 T cells in ankylosing spondylitis (dated by TCRdb to the late 2010s). For context, the study as a whole: T cell receptor beta repertoires were profiled in healthy donors and ankylosing spondylitis patients so that disease-linked TCR variants could be found. The whole study cohort included 108 healthy donors and about two dozen ankylosing spondylitis patients. Peripheral blood was sampled, and synovial fluid was additionally collected from ankylosing spondylitis patients.

The sequencing machine was an Illumina MiSeq. Quantitative 5'-RACE with molecular barcodes was used to prepare TCR beta libraries. Processing in the source paper ran as follows. Disease-linked TCR variants were identified with a new computational method built on a probabilistic model of VDJ rearrangement. TCRdb itself trimmed the public reads at Q25 with fastp, ran MiXCR and retained productive beta chains. Rows merge per CDR3 protein into single entries with the most common DNA and genes. The V and J calls and clone size are TCRdb's, not the authors'. For this sample the table gives about 24,000 distinct CDR3 sequences, of which over 10% were detected only once. Jointly, the top ten make up 30% to 45% of the sample. At the junction V is shortened by 5 bases and J by 8 bases; bases outside the gene matches: 6. The germline V gene (reference sequence) gives CDR1 as DFQATT and CDR2 as SNEGSKA. The CDR3 spans 13 residues, from the cysteine through the phenylalanine. Only the CDR3 region is kept as DNA, spanning 39 bases read in frame from base 1.

A note on this clonotype: Its antigen is not yet known. Base qualities are not provided; no much larger clone lies one nucleotide away.

Overall study outcomes, separate from this receptor: Significant enrichment of the disease-linked clones was reported in matched synovial fluid samples from ankylosing spondylitis patients. Some motif variants had previously been reported in the synovial fluid and blood of reactive arthritis patients, which suggests shared mechanisms of disease initiation. A TCR beta motif made up of roughly eight highly homologous amino acid variants appeared to be characteristic of blood from ankylosing spondylitis patients. The disease-linked clones had a CD8+ phenotype and were found at relatively low frequencies in peripheral blood.

The sequencing input was blood. The chain is made from TRBV20-1 and TRBJ1-5, with 10 bases matching TRBD1. The clonotype originates from a male donor with ankylosing spondylitis or in good health (not recorded which). This receptor has the CDR3 CSAGDRGVKPQHF. The bases are TGCAGTGCTGGGGACAGGGGTGTTAAGCCCCAGCATTTT.